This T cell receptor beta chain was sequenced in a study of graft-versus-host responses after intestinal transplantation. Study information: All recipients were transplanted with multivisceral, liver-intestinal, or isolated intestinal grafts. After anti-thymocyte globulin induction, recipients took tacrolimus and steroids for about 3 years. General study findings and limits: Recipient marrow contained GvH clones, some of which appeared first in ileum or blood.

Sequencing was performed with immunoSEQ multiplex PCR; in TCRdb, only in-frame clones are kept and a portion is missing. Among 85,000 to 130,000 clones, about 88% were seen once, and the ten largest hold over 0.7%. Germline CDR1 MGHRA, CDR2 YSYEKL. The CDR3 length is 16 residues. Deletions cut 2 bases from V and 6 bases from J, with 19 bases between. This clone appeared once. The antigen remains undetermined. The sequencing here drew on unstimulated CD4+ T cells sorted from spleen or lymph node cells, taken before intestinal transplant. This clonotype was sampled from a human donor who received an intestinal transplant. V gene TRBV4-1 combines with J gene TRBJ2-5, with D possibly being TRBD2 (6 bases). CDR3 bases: TGCGCCAGCAGCCAAAGTGGGGGGACGGGCCGGAAGACCCAGTACTTC. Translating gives CASSQSGGTGRKTQYF.